The rows below give T cell receptor beta chains drawn from one sample of a study of cytomegalovirus exposure and HLA in healthy donors. Libraries were prepared by immunoSEQ multiplex PCR; TCRdb keeps only in-frame clonotypes and omits some of them. This sample carries 110,000 to 150,000 clones, more than 8% of them seen once, and the ten largest clones take 1.8%. The sequencing input was PBMCs. The source of these receptors is a man aged 50-59 years in good health and CMV-seronegative. Each CDR3 is given with its conserved first and last residue. Each record gives: J gene, D gene, clone size, V gene, CDR3 DNA, CDR3 protein. The D gene is left open where the match is weak. The size field is filled for only some rows; it gives once, few, many or a size class.

>TRBJ2-7|TRBD1|.|TRBV18
TGTGCCAGCTCAACAGGGACAGGGGCCGAGCAGTACTTC
CASSTGTGAEQYF
>TRBJ2-7|.|.|TRBV6-5
TGTGCCAGCAGTTATATCCACACTTTGGGGAGTTACGAGCAGTACTTC
CASSYIHTLGSYEQYF
>TRBJ2-2|TRBD1|few|TRBV29-1
TGCAGCGTTGAAGGCCCGGGACAGGGGAACACCGGGGAGCTGTTTTTT
CSVEGPGQGNTGELFF
>TRBJ2-7|TRBD1|.|TRBV29-1
TGCAGCGTCGCGGACAGGGGTCTTTCCTACGAGCAGTACTTC
CSVADRGLSYEQYF
>TRBJ1-2|.|few|TRBV7-6
TGTGCCAGCAGCGTCCAGGGAACAGATGGCTACACCTTC
CASSVQGTDGYTF
>TRBJ2-5|.|few|TRBV6-5
TGTGCCAGCAGTTACTCACTGGGCGCCTGGCCCCAGTACTTC
CASSYSLGAWPQYF
>TRBJ2-3|.|few|TRBV19
TGTGCCAGTAGTATCAGGTTTAGCACAGATACGCAGTATTTT
CASSIRFSTDTQYF
>TRBJ2-5|TRBD1|.|TRBV5-1
TGCGCCAGCAGCGGGACAGGGGGCCGCCAAGAGACCCAGTACTTC
CASSGTGGRQETQYF
>TRBJ2-1|TRBD2|.|TRBV9
TGTGCCAGCAGCGACGGGGGGAGTTACAATGAGCAGTTCTTC
CASSDGGSYNEQFF
>TRBJ2-7|TRBD2|.|TRBV19
TGTGCCAGTAGTATCGAGGCTAGCGGAAGCTCCTACGAGCAGTACTTC
CASSIEASGSSYEQYF
>TRBJ1-3|.|.|TRBV6-5
TGTGCCAGCAGGACCCACAGTTCGCCTGGAAACACCATATATTTT
CASRTHSSPGNTIYF
>TRBJ2-7|.|few|TRBV5-1
TGCGCCAGCAGCGTAACAGGGATATTGGAGCAGTACTTC
CASSVTGILEQYF
>TRBJ2-2|.|few|TRBV7-2
TGTGCCAGCAGCATCGGGATTAACACCGGGGAGCTGTTTTTT
CASSIGINTGELFF
>TRBJ2-7|.|.|TRBV4-1
TGCGCCAGCAGCCAAGAAGAGGACTACGAGCAGTACTTC
CASSQEEDYEQYF
>TRBJ1-6|.|few|TRBV5-1
TGCGCCAGCAGCTTGGGGACTATTAATTCACCCCTCCACTTT
CASSLGTINSPLHF
>TRBJ2-1|.|few|TRBV5-1
TGCGCCAGCAGCTTAATGACAGACAATGAGCAGTTCTTC
CASSLMTDNEQFF
>TRBJ1-2|.|few|TRBV20-1
TGCAGTGCTAGAACCGGGTATGGCTACACCTTC
CSARTGYGYTF
>TRBJ2-7|.|few|TRBV7-9
TGTGCCAGCCACCGGGATCCTTCCTACGAGCAGTACTTC
CASHRDPSYEQYF
>TRBJ2-5|TRBD1|few|TRBV28
TGTGCCAGCAGTTTTACGGGCAGGGGGCGAGAGACCCAGTACTTC
CASSFTGRGRETQYF
>TRBJ2-1|TRBD2|few|TRBV7-8
TGTGCCAGCAGCTTTAGCGGGAATGAGCAGTTCTTC
CASSFSGNEQFF
>TRBJ1-5|.|.|TRBV7-9
TGTGCCAGCAGCTTGGCGGGGCCCACTAATCAGCCCCAGCATTTT
CASSLAGPTNQPQHF
>TRBJ1-1|TRBD1|few|TRBV29-1
TGCAGCGTTGAAGGCAGGTCCAGGGGGGCTTTCTTT
CSVEGRSRGAFF
>TRBJ1-3|.|.|TRBV9
TGTGCCAGCAGCGTAGTTAGTACCGATAGCACCATATATTTT
CASSVVSTDSTIYF
>TRBJ1-4|.|few|TRBV2
TGTGCCAGCAGGAAAGAGGTTGGAACTAATGAAAAACTGTTTTTT
CASRKEVGTNEKLFF
>TRBJ2-7|TRBD1|.|TRBV6-1
TGTGCCAGCAGTGACCCGCGGACAGGGCTTAGCTCCTACGAGCAGTACTTC
CASSDPRTGLSSYEQYF
>TRBJ2-7|TRBD2|.|TRBV27
TGTGCCAGCAGAAAGACTAGCGGGGGGGCTCTCTACGAGCAGTACTTC
CASRKTSGGALYEQYF
>TRBJ1-6|.|few|TRBV5-1
TGCGCCAGCAGCCCGGAGGGGAATTATCATAATTCACCCCTCCACTTT
CASSPEGNYHNSPLHF
>TRBJ1-5|.|few|TRBV30
TGTGCCTGGAGCCGGGGGTTCAGGGCAGATAGCAATCAGCCCCAGCATTTT
CAWSRGFRADSNQPQHF
>TRBJ2-7|.|.|TRBV18
TGTGCCAGCTCACTAGGGACTTCTACCTACGAGCAGTACTTC
CASSLGTSTYEQYF
>TRBJ1-5|.|.|TRBV18
TGTGCCAGCTCACGCGACGCAGGGGTTGGTCAGCCCCAGCATTTT
CASSRDAGVGQPQHF
>TRBJ1-2|.|few|TRBV7-6
TGTGCCAGCAGCTTAAGGGGCGGCGATGGCTACACCTTC
CASSLRGGDGYTF
>TRBJ1-1|TRBD1|few|TRBV18
TGTGCCAGCTCACCATCTGGGGACAGGTACGCTTTCTTT
CASSPSGDRYAFF
>TRBJ1-5|TRBD1|few|TRBV27
TGTGCCAGCAGTCCGGGACAGGGGTTCTTTCAGCAGCCCCAGCATTTT
CASSPGQGFFQQPQHF
>TRBJ2-7|.|.|TRBV28
TGTGCCAGCAGTCCCGCCGGACAACCGGGCTCCTACGAGCAGTACTTC
CASSPAGQPGSYEQYF
>TRBJ1-5|TRBD1|many|TRBV2
TGTGCCAGCACGGACAGGGATAGCAATCAGCCCCAGCATTTT
CASTDRDSNQPQHF
>TRBJ1-1|.|.|TRBV28
TGTGCCAGCAGCTCAAGGACTTTTGTAGGGACTGAAGCTTTCTTT
CASSSRTFVGTEAFF
>TRBJ2-1|TRBD2|few|TRBV7-8
TGTGCCAGCAGCTTAGGGACTAGCGGGCAGAGCTCCTACAATGAGCAGTTCTTC
CASSLGTSGQSSYNEQFF
>TRBJ2-7|TRBD2|few|TRBV10-3
TGTGCCATCAGTGAGCCCGGGACTAGGGTCGAGCAGTACTTC
CAISEPGTRVEQYF
>TRBJ1-2|TRBD1|few|TRBV25-1
TGTGCCAGCAGTGTTATGGTCCCTACCGACAGGGACTATGGCTACACCTTC
CASSVMVPTDRDYGYTF
>TRBJ2-7|TRBD1|.|TRBV11-2
TGTGCCAGCAGCTTATCCGGCCCCGGGACAGGGGGCTACGAGCAGTACTTC
CASSLSGPGTGGYEQYF
>TRBJ1-6|.|.|TRBV6-5
TGTGCCAGCAGTTACTCGACGCAGGGTGGCGGTCCCCTCCACTTT
CASSYSTQGGGPLHF
>TRBJ1-3|.|many|TRBV5-6
TGTGCCAGCAGCTTGGGATCCAGGGGAGGAAACACCATATATTTT
CASSLGSRGGNTIYF
>TRBJ1-4|.|.|TRBV11-2
TGTGCCAGCAGCTTAGATAGGACAGAGGAAAAACTGTTTTTT
CASSLDRTEEKLFF
>TRBJ2-5|TRBD2|few|TRBV2
TGTGCCAGCAGAGCGACTAGCGGGGGGAGGGAGACCCAGTACTTC
CASRATSGGRETQYF
>TRBJ2-3|.|few|TRBV6-5
TGTGCCAGCAGCTGGGGGACTAGCACAGATACGCAGTATTTT
CASSWGTSTDTQYF
>TRBJ1-6|TRBD1|.|TRBV5-6
TGTGCCAGCAGCTGGGACAGAGCAACTAATTCACCCCTCCACTTT
CASSWDRATNSPLHF
>TRBJ1-1|TRBD1|.|TRBV7-2
TGTGCCAGCAGTTTGATGGGACAGTTGAACACTGAAGCTTTCTTT
CASSLMGQLNTEAFF
>TRBJ1-4|TRBD1|few|TRBV30
TGTGCCTGGAACCGGGACAGAATAAATGAAAAACTGTTTTTT
CAWNRDRINEKLFF
>TRBJ2-5|.|few|TRBV4-1
TGCGCCAGCAGCATACAGGAGATGGGGGAGACCCAGTACTTC
CASSIQEMGETQYF
>TRBJ2-7|.|few|TRBV18
TGTGCCAGCTCTCCCCAGGGAAGTTACGAGCAGTACTTC
CASSPQGSYEQYF
>TRBJ2-4|.|few|TRBV18
TGTGCCAGCTCACCGGCTGAGACAGGCGTCAAAAACATTCAGTACTTC
CASSPAETGVKNIQYF